This T cell receptor beta chain was obtained from a study of T-cell reconstitution after alpha-beta-depleted transplantation in children. Study-level results: At around two months after transplant, the alpha-beta T cells were reportedly derived from several hundred expanded clones that came from non-depleted graft cells. T cells produced anew were the main source of T-cell counts and diversity one year after transplant. Recipient T cells and thymic progenitors that survived gave rise to the high TCRbeta diversity observed at day 60 in some patients.

This clonotype appeared many times. The antigen remains unidentified. Unique molecular identifiers were used in preparing the TCRbeta library. One entry per CDR3 protein, called by TCRdb with MiXCR from the PCR reads. The sample shows approximately 240,000 distinct CDR3 sequences, roughly 11% of them seen only once. The germline CDR1 and CDR2 sequences are LNHDA and SQIVND (reference sequence). The CDR3 totals 11 residues. With 7 bases removed from V and 5 bases from J, the gap between germline ends came to 8 bases. The sample here was PBMCs, taken before TCRalphabeta/CD19-depleted stem cell transplant. The receptor was derived from a child less than two years old with acute myeloid leukemia, due to receive a stem cell transplant. The rearrangement joins TRBV19 to TRBJ1-1; D not resolved. The CDR3 is CASKRDTEAFF. The CDR3 bases are TGTGCCAGTAAGAGGGATACTGAAGCTTTCTTT.